The 32 T cell receptor beta chains below all came from one sample that was sequenced in a study of radiation and T cells in renal cell carcinoma. Only in-frame clones appear in the TCRdb table, and some are missing; sequencing was by immunoSEQ multiplex PCR. This sample has around 100,000 clones, with approximately 80% found just once. Time point given: blood 4 weeks post-SBRT, at nephrectomy. As for treatment: 15 Gy SBRT to primary tumor, nephrectomy 4 weeks later. Here the sequenced sample was blood, taken from a patient whose treatment included radiotherapy and nephrectomy. The receptors originated from a man in his sixties with renal cell carcinoma.

The chain combines TRBV19 with TRBJ2-1; possible D gene TRBD2, 5 bases. Germline CDR1 LNHDA, CDR2 SQIVND (reference sequence). The ends were cut back, 1 base at V and 0 bases at J, with 16 bases in the middle. CDR3 length: 18 residues. The CDR3 protein is CASSIGASLRGSYNEQFF. CDR3 coding DNA: TGTGCCAGTAGTATAGGGGCTAGCCTACGTGGCTCCTACAATGAGCAGTTCTTC.

The gene calls are TRBV4-3 and TRBJ2-1; the D is unclear. The V end lost 0 bases, the J end lost 3 bases, and 9 bases lay between the germline ends. CDR3 length equals 15 residues. Looked up from germline, CDR1 is LGHNA and CDR2 is YSLEER. The CDR3 protein is CASSQDRTVYNEQFF. CDR3 in DNA: TGCGCCAGCAGCCAAGATAGGACGGTCTACAATGAGCAGTTCTTC.

The chain carries TRBV6-6 and TRBJ1-5; D unresolved. Trimming left V 2 bases short and J 7 bases short, with 9 bases between. This CDR3 comprises 13 residues. Looked up from germline, CDR1 is MNHNY and CDR2 is SVGAGI (reference sequence). The CDR3 nucleotides read TGTGCCAGCAGTTACACAACTTTGCAGCCCCAGCATTTT. It yields the protein CASSYTTLQPQHF.

The rearrangement joins TRBV18 to TRBJ1-4; possible D gene TRBD1, 5 bases. Germline CDR1 is KGHSH and CDR2 is LQKENI. This CDR3 region has 13 residues. Trimming removed 3 bases at V and 7 bases at J, with 9 bases between. CDR3 bases: TGTGCCAGCTCACCCCTTCAGGGTGAAAAACTGTTTTTT. Amino acids: CASSPLQGEKLFF.

The chain joins TRBV18 to TRBJ1-1; 8 positions agree with TRBD1. V was clipped by 6 bases and J by 7 bases; unmatched bases: 7. CDR3 length equals 13 residues. Germline V gives CDR1 KGHSH, CDR2 LQKENI. In nucleotides, the CDR3 is TGTGCCAGCTCTCCAGGGACAGGAGTTGAAGCTTTCTTT. Encoded protein: CASSPGTGVEAFF.

This chain uses TRBV10-3 with TRBJ2-1; perhaps TRBD2 as D (6 bases). V dropped 2 bases and J dropped 2 bases, with 10 bases sitting between them. The length of the CDR3 is 15 residues. Germline V gene lookup returns CDR1 ENHRY and CDR2 SYGVKD. The CDR3 sequence is CAISELGLTYNEQFF. The CDR3 bases are TGTGCCATCAGTGAGCTCGGACTAACCTACAATGAGCAGTTCTTC.

This clone showed up just once. This chain links TRBV9 with TRBJ2-1; 10 nucleotides match TRBD2. The CDR3 is 13 amino acids. V dropped 4 bases and J dropped 10; count of bases not matched to a gene: 5. Germline V CDR1 and CDR2: SGDLS, YYNGEE. CDR3 in amino acids: CASSPTSGVEQFF. The CDR3 region has the DNA TGTGCCAGCAGCCCCACTAGCGGGGTAGAGCAGTTCTTC.

This chain joins TRBV10-2 and TRBJ1-5; 8 positions agree with TRBD1. Unmatched junction bases numbered 2, after V lost 2 bases and J lost 5 bases. The germline V gene encodes CDR1 WSHSY and CDR2 SAAADI. The CDR3 has 14 amino acids. CDR3: CASSEGQGHQPQHF. The DNA of the CDR3 is TGCGCCAGCAGTGAGGGACAGGGACATCAGCCCCAGCATTTT.

This chain connects TRBV14 to TRBJ2-1; 9 bases match TRBD1. The germline CDR1 and CDR2 sequences are SGHDN and FVKESK. V was clipped by 4 bases and J by 7 bases; unmatched bases: 11. There are 16 residues in the CDR3. Here the CDR3 DNA reads TGTGCCAGCAGCCGATCGGGACAGGGAATTTGGAATGAGCAGTTCTTC. This translates into CASSRSGQGIWNEQFF.

The chain recombines TRBV19 with TRBJ1-4, with 7 bases that match TRBD1. The germline gives CDR1 LNHDA, CDR2 SQIVND (reference sequence). Trimming at V came to 3 bases and at J to 2 bases, leaving 3 bases not matched to a gene. The CDR3 loop spans 15 amino acids. The CDR3 here is CASSMGTATNEKLFF. The CDR3 DNA is TGTGCCAGTAGTATGGGGACAGCCACTAATGAAAAACTGTTTTTT.

This clone has just a few counts. The V call is TRBV15, the J call TRBJ2-5; no definite D call. This CDR3 is 13 amino acids long. Germline-derived CDR1 and CDR2 are LNHNV and YYDKDF (reference sequence). V shed 0 bases and J shed 4 bases, with 6 bases lying between them. Here the CDR3 DNA reads TGTGCCACCAGCAGAGATCTCGGAGAGACCCAGTACTTC. Protein: CATSRDLGETQYF.

The CDR3 sequence is CASSVSQGMNTEAFF. DNA for the CDR3: TGTGCCAGCAGCGTCTCCCAGGGGATGAACACTGAAGCTTTCTTT. The chain has TRBV7-9 and TRBJ1-1; possible D gene TRBD1, 6 bases. Germline-derived CDR1 and CDR2 are SEHNR and FQNEAQ (reference sequence). V shed 5 bases and J shed 0 bases, with 13 bases lying between them. The CDR3 consists of 15 residues.

This chain uses TRBV28 with TRBJ1-4; 8 positions agree with TRBD1. Germline V lookup: CDR1 MDHEN, CDR2 SYDVKM. The CDR3 has 16 amino acids. The junction had 11 bases not matched to a gene; V was cut back by 5 bases and J by 6 bases. CDR3: CASSLVGQGGYEKLFF. The CDR3 bases are TGTGCCAGCAGTCTCGTCGGACAGGGAGGATATGAAAAACTGTTTTTT.

The rearrangement joins TRBV6-6 to TRBJ2-3; D is perhaps TRBD1 or TRBD2 (5 bases each). The CDR3 length is 14 residues. Germline V gene data show CDR1 as MNHNY and CDR2 as SVGAGI (reference sequence). The ends were cut back, 4 bases at V and 2 bases at J, with 10 bases in the middle. CDR3: CASSLPGHTDTQYF. As DNA, the CDR3 is TGTGCCAGCAGTTTACCGGGGCACACAGATACGCAGTATTTT.

This clone came up once. The chain uses TRBV27 and TRBJ1-1; D might be TRBD1 (5 bases). The CDR3 has 15 residues. V lost 2 bases and J lost 7, with 17 bases in between. CDR1 MNHEY and CDR2 SMNVEV come from the germline V gene (reference sequence). The CDR3 reads CASSLRMGRGGEAFF. The CDR3 DNA reads TGTGCCAGCAGTTTAAGGATGGGGCGAGGTGGTGAAGCTTTCTTT.

The table lists this clone with a count of one. Relative to the germline gene, one junction end is altered; a read error may explain this. J is TRBJ2-2 and V is TRBV5-4; the D gene is possibly TRBD1 (6 bases). The CDR3 runs to 16 residues. CDR1 and CDR2 from the germline V gene are SGHNT and YYREEE (reference sequence). The CDR3 protein is CASSHTGSTLTGKLFF. The DNA of the CDR3 is TGTGCCAGCAGCCACACAGGGAGTACCCTCACCGGGAAGCTGTTTTTT.

This chain links TRBV10-3 with TRBJ1-2; no clear D. The CDR3 has 12 residues. Looked up from germline, CDR1 is ENHRY and CDR2 is SYGVKD. Trimming cost V 0 bases and J 6 bases, with 5 bases left between them. The CDR3 protein is CAISESGNGYTF. In DNA form, the CDR3 reads TGTGCCATCAGTGAGTCAGGGAATGGCTACACCTTC.

The chain employs TRBV15 and TRBJ1-2; 7 bases match TRBD1. This CDR3 contains 15 residues. With 3 bases clipped from V and 8 bases from J, the junction kept 12 bases outside the gene matches. Germline-derived CDR1 and CDR2 are LNHNV and YYDKDF (reference sequence). CDR3 in DNA: TGTGCCACCAGCAGGGGCTGGGGGGACAGCCGGGGCTACACCTTC. As protein: CATSRGWGDSRGYTF.

V is TRBV20-1 and J is TRBJ2-7; no firm D call. Trimming took 4 bases from V and 3 from J, leaving 7 bases between them. CDR3 length equals 11 residues. CDR1 DFQATT and CDR2 SNEGSKA come from the germline V gene (reference sequence). CDR3: CSATRNYEQYF. The CDR3 DNA is TGCAGTGCTACTAGGAACTACGAGCAGTACTTC.

The V call is TRBV15, the J call TRBJ1-5; no clear D. V lost 6 bases to trimming and J lost 4 bases, with 19 bases between them. The CDR3 is 16 amino acids. Germline loops: CDR1 LNHNV, CDR2 YYDKDF (reference sequence). The CDR3 DNA sequence: TGTGCCACCAGTATACTCCGGGCGAGAGAGAATCAGCCCCAGCATTTT. Translated: CATSILRARENQPQHF.

Turning to this clone: The same CDR3 is also encoded by other DNA sequences in this sample. This chain connects TRBV18 to TRBJ1-5; 7 bases fit TRBD1. The CDR3 length is 14 residues. Germline V gene data show CDR1 as KGHSH and CDR2 as LQKENI. V gave up 5 bases and J gave up 1 base; unmatched junction bases: 2. CDR3 sequence (DNA): TGTGCCAGCTCAGAGGGACAGAGCAATCAGCCCCAGCATTTT. It encodes CASSEGQSNQPQHF.

In nucleotides, the CDR3 is TGTGCCAGCAGCTTAGAAGGTGGGATAGGCACAGATACGCAGTATTTT. This translates into CASSLEGGIGTDTQYF. This sequence joins TRBV11-1 and TRBJ2-3, with D unclear. Looked up from germline, CDR1 is SGHAT and CDR2 is FQDESV (reference sequence). The CDR3 extends over 16 amino acids. V shed 1 base and J shed 1 base, with 12 bases lying between them.

V is TRBV6-1 and J is TRBJ1-5; D might be TRBD1 (5 bases). V lost 2 bases to trimming and J lost 6 bases, with 20 bases between them. This CDR3 has 17 amino acids. In germline, CDR1 is MNHNS, CDR2 SASEGT. CDR3 protein: CASSESGSAGLSQPQHF. In DNA, the CDR3 is TGTGCCAGCAGTGAATCGGGGAGCGCAGGGTTGAGTCAGCCCCAGCATTTT.

The genes are TRBV15 and TRBJ1-1; 7 bases align to TRBD1. V lost 2 bases, J lost 3 bases, and 6 bases stayed unmatched. Per germline, CDR1 LNHNV and CDR2 YYDKDF (reference sequence). The length of the CDR3 is 15 residues. CDR3 coding DNA: TGTGCCACCAGCAGAAACAGGGGAGGACACACTGAAGCTTTCTTT. Translating gives CATSRNRGGHTEAFF.

CDR3 sequence: CASSEGPSISGKEAFF. CDR3 DNA: TGTGCCAGCAGTGAGGGCCCCTCCATCTCCGGGAAAGAAGCTTTCTTT. This rearrangement joins TRBV2 to TRBJ1-1; D unclear. The CDR3 spans 16 residues. Germline V gene data show CDR1 as SNHLY and CDR2 as FYNNEI. Trimming stripped 3 bases from V and 8 bases from J, with 22 bases between.

This rearrangement joins TRBV16 to TRBJ2-7; 9 bases align to TRBD1. In germline, CDR1 is KGHSY, CDR2 FQNENV. Unmatched junction bases numbered 5, after V lost 3 bases and J lost 5 bases. This CDR3 has 14 residues. The CDR3 loop reads CASSQGTGRDEQYF. In nucleotides, the CDR3 is TGTGCCAGCAGCCAGGGGACAGGGAGAGACGAGCAGTACTTC.

The V call is TRBV19, the J call TRBJ2-3, with TRBD1 identical over 8 bases. CDR1 LNHDA and CDR2 SQIVND come from the germline V gene (reference sequence). The V and J ends lost 5 bases and 4 bases, in that order; junction bases with no gene match: 17. The CDR3 consists of 18 residues. The CDR3 DNA follows: TGTGCCAGTAGTGCGACCCCGGACAGGGCACCGCGGCCAGATACGCAGTATTTT. Its translation is CASSATPDRAPRPDTQYF.

CDR3 region: CASDGGPTYGYTF. DNA of the CDR3: TGTGCCAGTGACGGGGGACCGACGTATGGCTACACCTTC. This chain connects TRBV19 to TRBJ1-2; D may be TRBD1 (5 bases). This CDR3 is built from 13 residues. V was trimmed by 8 bases and J by 5 bases, leaving 15 bases between them. CDR1 LNHDA and CDR2 SQIVND come from the germline V gene (reference sequence).

J is TRBJ1-1 and V is TRBV5-1; D possibly corresponds to TRBD1 (5 bases). The CDR3 is made up of 14 amino acids. The germline CDR1 and CDR2 sequences are SGHRS and YFSETQ. Trimming cost V 4 bases and J 4 bases, with 14 bases left between them. CDR3 sequence (DNA): TGCGCCAGCAGCCCGGTCCGGGACCTCACTGAAGCTTTCTTT. Protein: CASSPVRDLTEAFF.

The chain links TRBV7-3 to TRBJ1-1; perhaps TRBD1 as D (6 bases). Germline values: CDR1 SGHTA, CDR2 FQGTGA. V was pared by 6 bases and J by 0 bases, with 11 bases between. This CDR3 is 14 amino acids long. This CDR3 is CASRTGQLNTEAFF. CDR3 nucleotide sequence: TGTGCCAGCAGGACCGGACAGCTGAACACTGAAGCTTTCTTT. The full variable domain, completed using reference TRBV7-3 and TRBJ1-1, is GAGVSQTPSNKVTEKGKYVELRCDPISGHTALYWYRQSLGQGPEFLIYFQGTGAADDSGLPNDRFFAVRPEGSVSTLKIQRTERGDSAVYLCASRTGQLNTEAFFGQGTRLTVV.

CDR3 sequence reads: CASSLAQGSYGYTF. The CDR3 DNA follows: TGCGCCAGCAGCTTGGCTCAGGGAAGCTATGGCTACACCTTC. The rearrangement joins TRBV5-1 to TRBJ1-2; perhaps TRBD1 as D (5 bases). Germline V lookup: CDR1 SGHRS, CDR2 YFSETQ. Trimming removed 0 bases at V and 4 bases at J, with 10 bases between. The CDR3 length is 14 residues.

V usage is TRBV19 and J usage is TRBJ2-5; the match to TRBD1 covers 7 bases. With V trimmed by 8 bases and J by 5 bases, 8 bases remained unmatched. Germline CDR1 is LNHDA and CDR2 is SQIVND (reference sequence). CDR3 length: 13 residues. The CDR3 loop is CASSGGWRETQYF. DNA of the CDR3: TGTGCCAGTTCAGGGGGATGGCGGGAGACCCAGTACTTC.